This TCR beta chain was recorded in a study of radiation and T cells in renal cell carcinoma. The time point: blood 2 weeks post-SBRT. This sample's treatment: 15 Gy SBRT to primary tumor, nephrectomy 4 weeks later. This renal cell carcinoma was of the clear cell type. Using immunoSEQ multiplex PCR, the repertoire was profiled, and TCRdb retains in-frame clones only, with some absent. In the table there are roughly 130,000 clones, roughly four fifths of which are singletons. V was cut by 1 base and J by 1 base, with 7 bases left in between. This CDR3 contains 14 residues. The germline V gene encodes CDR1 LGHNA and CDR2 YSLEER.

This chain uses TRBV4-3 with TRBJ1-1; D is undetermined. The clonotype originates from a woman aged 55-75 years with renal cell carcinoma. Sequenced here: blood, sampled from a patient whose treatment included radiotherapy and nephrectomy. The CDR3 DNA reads TGCGCCAGCAGCCAAGCCACGGCGAACACTGAAGCTTTCTTT. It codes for CASSQATANTEAFF.